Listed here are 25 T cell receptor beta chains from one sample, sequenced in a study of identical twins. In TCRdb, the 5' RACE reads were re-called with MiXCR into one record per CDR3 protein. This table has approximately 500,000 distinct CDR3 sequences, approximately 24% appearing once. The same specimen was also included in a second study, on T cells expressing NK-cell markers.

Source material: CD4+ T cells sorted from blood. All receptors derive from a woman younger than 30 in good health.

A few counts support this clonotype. CDR3 region: CASSLRRDRRADTQYF. The CDR3 DNA is TGTGCCAGCAGTCTACGTCGGGACAGGCGGGCGGATACGCAGTATTTT. The chain employs TRBV12-3 or TRBV12-4 and TRBJ2-3, with 8 bases aligning to TRBD1. The V gene end was trimmed by 5 bases and the J gene end by 6 bases; junction bases not matched to a gene: 13. The CDR3 length is 16 residues.

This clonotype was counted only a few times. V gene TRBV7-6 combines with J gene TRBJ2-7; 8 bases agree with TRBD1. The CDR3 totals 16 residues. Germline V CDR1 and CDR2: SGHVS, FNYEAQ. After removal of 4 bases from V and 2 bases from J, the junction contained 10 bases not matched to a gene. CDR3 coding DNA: TGTGCCAGCAGCTCCCGTGGTAGGGACAGGACCTACGAGCAGTACTTC. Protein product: CASSSRGRDRTYEQYF.

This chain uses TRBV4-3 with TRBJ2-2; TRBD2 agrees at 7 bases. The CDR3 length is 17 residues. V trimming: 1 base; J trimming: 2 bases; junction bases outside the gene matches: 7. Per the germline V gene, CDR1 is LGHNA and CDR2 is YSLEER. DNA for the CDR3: TGCGCCAGCAGCCAAGGTAGCGGGCAAACAAACACCGGGGAGCTGTTTTTT. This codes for CASSQGSGQTNTGELFF.

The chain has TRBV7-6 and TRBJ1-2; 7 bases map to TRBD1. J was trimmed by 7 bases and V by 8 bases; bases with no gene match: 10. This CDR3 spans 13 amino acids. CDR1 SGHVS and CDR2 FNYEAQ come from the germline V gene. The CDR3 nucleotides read TGTGCCAGCGGACCACAGGGGATCGGTGGCTACACCTTC. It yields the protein CASGPQGIGGYTF.

The CDR3 nucleotides are TGTGCCAGCAGCTTAGGGACGGTCTACACTGAAGCTTTCTTT. Amino acids: CASSLGTVYTEAFF. The chain is built from TRBV7-2 and TRBJ1-1; no clear D gene. Germline CDR1 SGHTA, CDR2 FQGNSA. This CDR3 has 14 residues. V lost 1 base and J 3 bases, leaving 9 bases between the germline ends.

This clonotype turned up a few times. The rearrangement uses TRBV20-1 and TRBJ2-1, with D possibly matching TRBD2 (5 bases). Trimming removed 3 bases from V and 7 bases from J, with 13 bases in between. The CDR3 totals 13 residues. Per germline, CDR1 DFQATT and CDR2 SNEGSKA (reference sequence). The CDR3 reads CSASSTRKNEQFF. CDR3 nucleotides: TGCAGTGCTAGTAGTACTAGAAAGAATGAGCAGTTCTTC.

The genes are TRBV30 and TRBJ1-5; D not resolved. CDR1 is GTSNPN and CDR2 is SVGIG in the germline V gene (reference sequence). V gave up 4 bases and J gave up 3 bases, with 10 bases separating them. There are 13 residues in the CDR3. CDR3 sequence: CAWTADSNQPQHF. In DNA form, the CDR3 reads TGTGCCTGGACAGCGGATTCCAATCAGCCCCAGCATTTT.

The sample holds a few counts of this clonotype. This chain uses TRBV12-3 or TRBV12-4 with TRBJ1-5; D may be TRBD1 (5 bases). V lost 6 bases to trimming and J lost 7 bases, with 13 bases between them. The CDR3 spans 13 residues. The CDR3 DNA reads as TGTGCCAGCAGCCGACAGTTTGGCCAGCCCCAGCATTTT. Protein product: CASSRQFGQPQHF.

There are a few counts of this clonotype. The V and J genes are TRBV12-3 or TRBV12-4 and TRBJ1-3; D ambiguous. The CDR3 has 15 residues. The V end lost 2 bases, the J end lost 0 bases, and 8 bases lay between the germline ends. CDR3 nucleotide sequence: TGTGCCAGCAGTTTACGACAAGGCTCTGGAAACACCATATATTTT. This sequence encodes CASSLRQGSGNTIYF.

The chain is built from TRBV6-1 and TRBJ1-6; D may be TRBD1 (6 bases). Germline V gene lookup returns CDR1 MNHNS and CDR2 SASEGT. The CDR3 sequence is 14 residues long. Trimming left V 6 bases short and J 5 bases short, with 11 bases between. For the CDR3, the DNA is TGTGCCAGCAGCCTTACAGGGAATAATTCACCCCTCCACTTT. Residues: CASSLTGNNSPLHF.

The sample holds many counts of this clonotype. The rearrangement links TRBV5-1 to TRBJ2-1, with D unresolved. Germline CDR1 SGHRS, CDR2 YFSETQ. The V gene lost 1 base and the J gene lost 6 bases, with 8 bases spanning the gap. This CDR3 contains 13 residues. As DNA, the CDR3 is TGCGCCAGCAGCTTGCCGGCAGGCAATGAGCAGTTCTTC. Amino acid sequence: CASSLPAGNEQFF.

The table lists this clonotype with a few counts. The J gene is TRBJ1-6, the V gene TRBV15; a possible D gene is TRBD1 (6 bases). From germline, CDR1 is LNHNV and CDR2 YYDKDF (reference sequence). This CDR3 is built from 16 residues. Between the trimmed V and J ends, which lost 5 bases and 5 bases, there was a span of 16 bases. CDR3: CATSRTHRVDNSPLHF. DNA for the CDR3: TGTGCCACCAGCCGAACCCACAGGGTAGATAATTCACCCCTCCACTTT.

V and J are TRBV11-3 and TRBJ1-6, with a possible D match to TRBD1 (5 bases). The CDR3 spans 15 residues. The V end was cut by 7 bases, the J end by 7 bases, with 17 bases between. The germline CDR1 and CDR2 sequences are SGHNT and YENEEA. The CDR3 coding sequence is TGTGCCAGCACCCCTGTCGGGGGACGGAATTCACCCCTCCACTTT. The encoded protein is CASTPVGGRNSPLHF.

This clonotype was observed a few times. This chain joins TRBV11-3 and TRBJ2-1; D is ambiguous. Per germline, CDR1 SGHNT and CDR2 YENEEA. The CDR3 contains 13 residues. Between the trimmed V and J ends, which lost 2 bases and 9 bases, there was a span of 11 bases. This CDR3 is CASSLPTFSEQFF. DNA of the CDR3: TGTGCCAGCAGCTTACCCACTTTTAGTGAGCAGTTCTTC.

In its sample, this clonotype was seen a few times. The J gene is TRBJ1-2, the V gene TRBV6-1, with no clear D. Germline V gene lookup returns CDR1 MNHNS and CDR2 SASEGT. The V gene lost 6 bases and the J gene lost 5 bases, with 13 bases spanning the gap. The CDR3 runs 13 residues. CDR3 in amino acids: CASRTGSPYGYTF. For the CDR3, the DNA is TGTGCCAGCAGGACCGGGAGCCCATATGGCTACACCTTC.

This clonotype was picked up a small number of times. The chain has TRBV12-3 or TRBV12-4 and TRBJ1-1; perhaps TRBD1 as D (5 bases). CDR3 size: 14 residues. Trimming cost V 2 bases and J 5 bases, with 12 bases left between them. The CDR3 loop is CASSLPQGRTEAFF. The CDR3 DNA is TGTGCCAGCAGTTTACCCCAGGGAAGGACTGAAGCTTTCTTT.

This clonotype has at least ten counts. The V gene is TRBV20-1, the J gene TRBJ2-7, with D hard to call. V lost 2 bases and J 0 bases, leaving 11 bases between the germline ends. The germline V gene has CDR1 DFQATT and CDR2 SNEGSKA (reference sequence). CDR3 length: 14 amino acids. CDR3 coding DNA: TGCAGTGCTAGAACCGCCAGGAGCTCCTACGAGCAGTACTTC. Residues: CSARTARSSYEQYF.

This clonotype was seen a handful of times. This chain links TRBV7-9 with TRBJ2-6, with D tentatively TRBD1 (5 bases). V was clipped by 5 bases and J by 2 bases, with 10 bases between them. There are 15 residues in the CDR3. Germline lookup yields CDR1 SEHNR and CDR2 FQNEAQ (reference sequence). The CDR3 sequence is CASSPQGPGANVLTF. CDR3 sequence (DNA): TGTGCCAGCAGCCCCCAGGGTCCTGGGGCCAACGTCCTGACTTTC.

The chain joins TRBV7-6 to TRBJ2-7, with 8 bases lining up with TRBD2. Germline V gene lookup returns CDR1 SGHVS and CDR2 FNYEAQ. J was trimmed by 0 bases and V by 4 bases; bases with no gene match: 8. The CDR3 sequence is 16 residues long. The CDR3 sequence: CASSSSFSGISYEQYF. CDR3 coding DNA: TGTGCCAGCAGCTCGAGCTTTAGCGGGATCTCCTACGAGCAGTACTTC.

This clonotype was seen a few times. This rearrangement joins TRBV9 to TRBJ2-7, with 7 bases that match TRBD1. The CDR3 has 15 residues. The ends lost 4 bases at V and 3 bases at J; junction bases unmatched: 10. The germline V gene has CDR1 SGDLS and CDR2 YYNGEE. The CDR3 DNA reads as TGTGCCAGCAGCCCCAGGGGGACAACTCACTACGAGCAGTACTTC. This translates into CASSPRGTTHYEQYF.

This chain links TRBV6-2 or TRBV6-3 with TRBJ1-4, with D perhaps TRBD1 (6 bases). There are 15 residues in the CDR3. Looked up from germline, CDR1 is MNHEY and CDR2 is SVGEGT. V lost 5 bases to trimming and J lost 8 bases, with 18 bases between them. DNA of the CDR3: TGTGCCAGCAGTGACCGGGGGGCGCTTGAAGAAAAACTGTTTTTT. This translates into CASSDRGALEEKLFF.

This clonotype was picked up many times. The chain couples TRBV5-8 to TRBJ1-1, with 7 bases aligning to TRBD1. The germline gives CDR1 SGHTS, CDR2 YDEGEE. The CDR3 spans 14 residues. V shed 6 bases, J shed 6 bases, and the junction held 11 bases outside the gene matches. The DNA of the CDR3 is TGTGCCAGCATGCGAGAACAGGGGAGGGCTGAAGCTTTCTTT. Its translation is CASMREQGRAEAFF.

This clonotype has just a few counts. The CDR3 nucleotides are TGCAGCGCCCATTCTTCGCCAGGGACTGAAGCTTTCTTT. Its translation is CSAHSSPGTEAFF. The chain employs TRBV29-1 and TRBJ1-1, with TRBD1 as a possible D gene (5 bases). V lost 7 bases and J lost 5, with 17 bases in between. The CDR3 has 13 amino acids. Germline-derived CDR1 and CDR2 are SQVTM and ANQGSEA.

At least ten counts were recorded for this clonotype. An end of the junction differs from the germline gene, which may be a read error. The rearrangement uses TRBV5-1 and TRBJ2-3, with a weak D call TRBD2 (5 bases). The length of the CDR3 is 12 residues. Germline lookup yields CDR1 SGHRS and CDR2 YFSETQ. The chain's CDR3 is CASSLASDTQYF. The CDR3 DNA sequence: TGTGCCAGCAGCTTAGCGTCGGATACGCAGTATTTT.

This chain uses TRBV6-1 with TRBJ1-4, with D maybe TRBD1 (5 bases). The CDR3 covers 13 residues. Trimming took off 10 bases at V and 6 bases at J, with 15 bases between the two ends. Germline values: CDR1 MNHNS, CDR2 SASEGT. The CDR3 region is CATGGEGDEKLFF. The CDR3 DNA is TGTGCCACGGGGGGGGAAGGGGATGAAAAACTGTTTTTT.